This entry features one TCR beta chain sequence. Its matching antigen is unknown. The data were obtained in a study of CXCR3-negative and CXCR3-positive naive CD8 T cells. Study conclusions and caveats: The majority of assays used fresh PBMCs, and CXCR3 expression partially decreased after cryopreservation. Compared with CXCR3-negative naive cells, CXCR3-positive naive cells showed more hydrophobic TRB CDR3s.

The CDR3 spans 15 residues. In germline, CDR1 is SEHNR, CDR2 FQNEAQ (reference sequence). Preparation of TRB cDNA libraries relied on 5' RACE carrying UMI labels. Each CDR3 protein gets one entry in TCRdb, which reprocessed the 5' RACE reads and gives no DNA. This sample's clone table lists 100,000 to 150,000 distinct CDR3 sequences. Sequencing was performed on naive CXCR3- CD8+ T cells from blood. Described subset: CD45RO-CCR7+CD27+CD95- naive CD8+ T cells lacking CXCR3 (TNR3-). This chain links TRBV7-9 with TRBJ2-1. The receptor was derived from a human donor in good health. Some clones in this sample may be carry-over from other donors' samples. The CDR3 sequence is CASSLTRGAYNEQFF. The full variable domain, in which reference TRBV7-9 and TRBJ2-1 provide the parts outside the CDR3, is DTGVSQNPRHKITKRGQNVTFRCDPISEHNRLYWYRQTLGQGPEFLTYFQNEAQLEKSRLLSDRFSAERPKGSFSTLEIQRTEQGDSAMYLCASSLTRGAYNEQFFGPGTRLTVL.